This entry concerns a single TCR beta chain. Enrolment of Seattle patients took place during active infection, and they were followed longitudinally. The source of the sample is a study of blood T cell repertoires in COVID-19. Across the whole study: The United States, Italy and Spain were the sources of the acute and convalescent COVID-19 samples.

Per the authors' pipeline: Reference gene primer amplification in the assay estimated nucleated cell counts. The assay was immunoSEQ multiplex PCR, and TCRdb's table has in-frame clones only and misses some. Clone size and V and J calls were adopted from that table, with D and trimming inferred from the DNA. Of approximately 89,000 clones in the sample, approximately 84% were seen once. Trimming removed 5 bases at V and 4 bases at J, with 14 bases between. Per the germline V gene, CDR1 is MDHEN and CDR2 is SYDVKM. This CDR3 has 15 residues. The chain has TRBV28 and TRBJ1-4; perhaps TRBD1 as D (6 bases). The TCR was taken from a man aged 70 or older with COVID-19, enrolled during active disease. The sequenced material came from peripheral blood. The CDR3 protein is CASSLGGEVNEKLFF. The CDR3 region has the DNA TGTGCCAGCAGTCTAGGGGGTGAGGTTAATGAAAAACTGTTTTTT.